This TCR beta chain stems from a study of cytomegalovirus exposure and HLA in healthy donors. Notes on the study in general: Researchers reported that a few CMV-associated chains were confirmed in vitro as CMV antigen-specific.

The PCR used 60 Vbeta and 13 Jbeta primers. The data were produced by immunoSEQ multiplex PCR, yet TCRdb's version contains in-frame clones alone and is incomplete. The table records roughly 93,000 clones, around three quarters of them present only once. As to this clone: What it binds is unknown.

The CDR3 is 16 amino acids. The V end was cut by 5 bases, the J end by 6 bases, with 17 bases between. CDR1 is MNHEY and CDR2 is SMNVEV in the germline V gene (reference sequence). The clonotype was recovered from a human donor in good health. The genes are TRBV27 and TRBJ1-6, with D tentatively TRBD1 (6 bases). The sequencing input was PBMCs. For the CDR3, the DNA is TGTGCCAGCAGTCCCAGCACGGGACATATTAATTCACCCCTCCACTTT. Encoded protein: CASSPSTGHINSPLHF.